This TCR beta chain was sequenced in a study of beta chain features in type 1 diabetes. About the research overall: Sorted cells numbering some 110 million were examined across all samples. General study points: For type 1 diabetes patients, VDJ junctions showed fewer insertions and more deletions. There was a possibility that cDNA sequencing over-represented cells with high TCR expression. It was not settled here whether HLA type affects TCRB rearrangement.

The length of the CDR3 is 14 residues. Trimming stripped 2 bases from V and 2 bases from J, with 10 bases between. CDR1 is SGDLS and CDR2 is YYNGEE in the germline V gene. This clone was seen a handful of times. Its antigen remains unknown. Expressed TCRB transcripts were sequenced, since all the RNA that had been isolated was reverse transcribed. Libraries were prepared by immunoSEQ multiplex PCR; TCRdb keeps only in-frame clonotypes and omits some of them. The sample yields around 140,000 clones, roughly a tenth seen once. The sample taken for sequencing was naive CD4+ T cells from blood. J is TRBJ2-5 and V is TRBV9; a weak D match, TRBD1 (5 bases). The TCR sequence derives from a man in his late teens or twenties in good health. Here the CDR3 DNA reads TGTGCCAGCAGCGTTCAGGGCCTACAAGAGACCCAGTACTTC. This gives the protein CASSVQGLQETQYF.